This is a list of T cell receptor beta chains from one sample in a study of blood T cell repertoires in COVID-19. Clones were sequenced by immunoSEQ multiplex PCR, and TCRdb holds only the in-frame ones, with some missing. The table lists approximately 380,000 clones, approximately 81% of them singletons. Sequenced material: peripheral blood. All receptors derive from a woman aged 18-30 years with acute or convalescent COVID-19. Each CDR3 is given with its conserved first and last residue. A D gene is named only where the DNA matches it firmly. Not every row has a clone size; where given, it reads once, few, many or a size class.

abundance	d_gene	v_gene	len	j_gene	CDR3aa	CDR3nt
NA	NA	TRBV2	14	TRBJ2-1	CASKVQGSKDEQFF	TGTGCCAGCAAGGTACAGGGTAGTAAGGATGAGCAGTTCTTC
NA	TRBD1	TRBV2	15	TRBJ1-4	CASTGQGATNEKLFF	TGTGCCAGCACGGGGCAGGGGGCAACTAATGAAAAACTGTTTTTT
NA	NA	TRBV28	16	TRBJ1-2	CASSSPRGGYDYGYTF	TGTGCCAGCAGTTCCCCTAGAGGAGGGTATGACTATGGCTACACCTTC
once	NA	TRBV5-1	18	TRBJ2-7	CASSLVRGRKRVAYEQYF	TGCGCCAGCAGCTTGGTGAGGGGCCGAAAGCGGGTCGCCTACGAGCAGTACTTC
once	NA	TRBV7-3	15	TRBJ2-3	CASSLTGGSTDTQYF	TGTGCCAGCAGCTTAACCGGTGGTAGCACAGATACGCAGTATTTT
once	TRBD1	TRBV5-4	15	TRBJ2-7	CASSSVGQKSYEQYF	TGTGCCAGCAGCTCTGTGGGACAGAAATCCTACGAGCAGTACTTC
NA	TRBD1	TRBV28	15	TRBJ1-4	CASSPGTGAGEKLFF	TGTGCCAGCAGTCCCGGGACAGGGGCCGGTGAAAAACTGTTTTTT
NA	NA	TRBV28	15	TRBJ2-7	CASSSRTRTTYEQYF	TGTGCCAGCAGCTCCCGGACAAGGACGACCTACGAGCAGTACTTC
NA	NA	TRBV10-3	15	TRBJ1-2	CAISQQKATGGGYTF	TGTGCCATCAGTCAACAAAAGGCGACGGGAGGGGGCTACACCTTC
once	TRBD2	TRBV5-6	15	TRBJ2-3	CASSSPGDYTDTQYF	TGTGCCAGCAGCTCCCCCGGGGACTACACAGATACGCAGTATTTT
NA	TRBD1	TRBV7-9	14	TRBJ1-2	CASSDRGSIYGYTF	TGTGCCAGCAGCGACAGGGGTAGTATCTATGGCTACACCTTC
NA	NA	TRBV24-1	16	TRBJ2-2	CATSDLYGRSTGELFF	TGTGCCACCAGTGATTTGTACGGGAGAAGCACCGGGGAGCTGTTTTTT
NA	NA	TRBV7-9	13	TRBJ1-2	CASSRGGDYGYTF	TGTGCCAGCAGCCGAGGGGGGGACTATGGCTACACCTTC
NA	NA	TRBV9	15	TRBJ1-5	CASSPGGAFNQPQHF	TGTGCCAGCAGCCCGGGGGGGGCCTTCAATCAGCCCCAGCATTTT
NA	NA	TRBV7-2	13	TRBJ1-3	CASSLQLGNTIYF	TGTGCCAGCAGCTTACAGTTAGGAAACACCATATATTTT
once	TRBD1	TRBV19	17	TRBJ1-5	CASSEPSGQGLVQPQHF	TGTGCCAGTAGCGAGCCGTCCGGACAGGGGTTGGTTCAGCCCCAGCATTTT
NA	NA	TRBV10-2	15	TRBJ2-7	CASSEVLLGAYEQYF	TGCGCCAGCAGTGAGGTGTTATTAGGGGCCTACGAGCAGTACTTC
NA	NA	TRBV27	14	TRBJ2-7	CASSPGLQVHEQYF	TGTGCCAGCAGTCCCGGGCTACAGGTCCACGAGCAGTACTTC
NA	NA	TRBV27	13	TRBJ2-7	CASSFRQDYEQYF	TGTGCCAGCAGTTTCAGACAGGACTACGAGCAGTACTTC
NA	TRBD1	TRBV11-2	16	TRBJ2-2	CASSLVGTGGSGELFF	TGTGCCAGCAGCTTAGTCGGCACAGGGGGTTCCGGGGAGCTGTTTTTT
NA	NA	TRBV30	13	TRBJ1-5	CAWSWADNQPQHF	TGTGCCTGGAGTTGGGCAGACAATCAGCCCCAGCATTTT
NA	TRBD1	TRBV18	14	TRBJ1-1	CASSPRDRVTEAFF	TGTGCCAGCTCACCGCGGGACAGGGTTACTGAAGCTTTCTTT
NA	TRBD2	TRBV4-2	18	TRBJ2-1	CASSQDPGTSGTYNEQFF	TGTGCCAGCAGCCAAGATCCAGGGACTAGCGGGACCTACAATGAGCAGTTCTTC
once	NA	TRBV6-1	13	TRBJ1-5	CASSDPGNQPQHF	TGTGCCAGCAGTGACCCAGGGAATCAGCCCCAGCATTTT
NA	TRBD1	TRBV30	13	TRBJ1-6	CAWSRDRTSPLHF	TGTGCCTGGAGTCGGGACAGGACGTCACCCCTCCACTTT
once	NA	TRBV4-1	12	TRBJ2-1	CASSLDGDEQFF	TGCGCCAGCAGCCTTGACGGGGATGAGCAGTTCTTC
NA	NA	TRBV29-1	16	TRBJ2-3	CSVDPLGLKGTDTQYF	TGCAGCGTTGATCCTTTGGGACTCAAAGGCACAGATACGCAGTATTTT
NA	TRBD1	TRBV5-6	13	TRBJ1-2	CASSSGTAHGYTF	TGTGCCAGCAGCTCCGGGACAGCGCATGGCTACACCTTC
NA	TRBD1	TRBV2	18	TRBJ2-1	CASTEGDRGLAERHEQFF	TGTGCCAGCACTGAGGGGGACAGGGGGCTTGCGGAGCGTCATGAGCAGTTCTTC
NA	TRBD1	TRBV6-5	14	TRBJ1-6	CASRPGTADSPLHF	TGTGCCAGCAGACCAGGGACAGCCGATTCACCCCTCCACTTT
NA	NA	TRBV5-6	14	TRBJ2-3	CASTYGSSTDTQYF	TGTGCCAGCACGTACGGTAGTAGCACAGATACGCAGTATTTT
few	TRBD2	TRBV28	14	TRBJ2-3	CASSSSGLTDTQYF	TGTGCCAGCAGTTCTAGCGGACTCACAGATACGCAGTATTTT
NA	TRBD1	TRBV29-1	15	TRBJ1-1	CSVTSTGGKLTEAFF	TGCAGCGTCACTTCGACAGGGGGCAAGCTGACTGAAGCTTTCTTT
NA	TRBD1	TRBV6-5	14	TRBJ2-1	CASDGQGSSNEQFF	TGTGCCAGCGACGGACAGGGGAGTTCCAATGAGCAGTTCTTC
NA	TRBD2	TRBV5-4	15	TRBJ2-3	CASSPPAGGLDTQYF	TGTGCCAGCAGCCCCCCCGCGGGGGGGCTGGATACGCAGTATTTT
NA	TRBD2	TRBV5-1	16	TRBJ2-2	CASSLRTSGSGGELFF	TGCGCCAGCAGCTTGAGGACTAGCGGGAGCGGCGGGGAGCTGTTTTTT
NA	TRBD2	TRBV28	18	TRBJ2-2	CASSLLPGSGSYGGELFF	TGTGCCAGCAGTCTCCTCCCGGGTAGCGGGAGTTACGGCGGGGAGCTGTTTTTT
NA	TRBD1	TRBV11-3	17	TRBJ2-2	CASSLEMDRLNTGELFF	TGTGCCAGCAGCTTAGAAATGGACAGGTTGAACACCGGGGAGCTGTTTTTT
NA	TRBD1	TRBV10-2	14	TRBJ2-7	CASSERTGPQEQYF	TGCGCCAGCAGTGAGCGGACAGGGCCCCAGGAGCAGTACTTC
NA	NA	TRBV7-3	15	TRBJ2-2	CASSAGHANTGELFF	TGTGCCAGCAGCGCTGGACACGCGAACACCGGGGAGCTGTTTTTT
NA	NA	TRBV6-5	12	TRBJ1-3	CASSNSGNTIYF	TGTGCCAGCAGCAACTCTGGAAACACCATATATTTT
NA	NA	TRBV28	13	TRBJ1-1	CASSSPWGDEAFF	TGTGCCAGCAGTTCCCCGTGGGGCGATGAAGCTTTCTTT
NA	TRBD1	TRBV2	19	TRBJ1-5	CASSEATGTGIRGAQPQHF	TGTGCCAGCAGTGAAGCGACCGGGACAGGGATCCGGGGAGCTCAGCCCCAGCATTTT
few	TRBD1	TRBV12-5	17	TRBJ2-1	CASGLLTNRGIYNEQFF	TGTGCTAGTGGTTTGTTAACGAACAGGGGAATATACAATGAGCAGTTCTTC
NA	NA	TRBV6-2/TRBV6-3	14	TRBJ2-1	CASSYTDSYNEQFF	TGTGCCAGCAGTTACACTGACTCCTACAATGAGCAGTTCTTC
NA	NA	TRBV28	15	TRBJ2-2	CASSLGSLNTGELFF	TGTGCCAGCAGTTTGGGCAGTTTGAACACCGGGGAGCTGTTTTTT
few	NA	TRBV7-9	14	TRBJ2-1	CASSKTSLGNEQFF	TGTGCCAGCAGCAAAACTAGCTTGGGGAATGAGCAGTTCTTC
NA	TRBD1	TRBV19	18	TRBJ1-2	CASSILPGAGGFGGGYTF	TGTGCCAGTAGTATCCTCCCCGGGGCAGGGGGGTTCGGCGGTGGCTACACCTTC